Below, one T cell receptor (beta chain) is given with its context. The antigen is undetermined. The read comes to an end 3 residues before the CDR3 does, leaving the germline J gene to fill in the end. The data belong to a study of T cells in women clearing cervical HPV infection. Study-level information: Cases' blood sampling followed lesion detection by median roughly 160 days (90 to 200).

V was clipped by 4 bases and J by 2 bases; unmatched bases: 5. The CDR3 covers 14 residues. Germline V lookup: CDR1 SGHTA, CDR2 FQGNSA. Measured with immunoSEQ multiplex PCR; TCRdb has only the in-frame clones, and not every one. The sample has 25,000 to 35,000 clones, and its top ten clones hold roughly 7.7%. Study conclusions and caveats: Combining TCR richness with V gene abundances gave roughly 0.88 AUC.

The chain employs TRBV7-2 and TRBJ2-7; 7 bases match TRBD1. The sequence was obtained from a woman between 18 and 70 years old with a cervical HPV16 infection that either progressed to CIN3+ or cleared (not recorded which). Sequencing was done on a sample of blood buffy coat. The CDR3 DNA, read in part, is TGTGCCAGCAGCTCGGACAGGTTTGCCTACGAG. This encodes CASSSDRFAYE. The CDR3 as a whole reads CASSSDRFAYEQYF.